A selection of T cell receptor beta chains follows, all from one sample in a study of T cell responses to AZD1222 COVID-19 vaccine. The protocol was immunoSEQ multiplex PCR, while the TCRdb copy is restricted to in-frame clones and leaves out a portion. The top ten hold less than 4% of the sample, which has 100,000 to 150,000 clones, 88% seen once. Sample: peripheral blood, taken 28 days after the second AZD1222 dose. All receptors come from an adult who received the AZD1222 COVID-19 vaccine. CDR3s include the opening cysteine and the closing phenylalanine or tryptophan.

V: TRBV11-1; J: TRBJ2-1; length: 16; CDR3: CASSLNWRGAYNEQFF
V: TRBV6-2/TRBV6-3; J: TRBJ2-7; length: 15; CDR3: CASSYETGGSHEQYF
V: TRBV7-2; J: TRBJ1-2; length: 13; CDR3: CASSLGQGNGYTF
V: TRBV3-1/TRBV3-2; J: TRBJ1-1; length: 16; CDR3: CASSPPGGRSNTEAFF
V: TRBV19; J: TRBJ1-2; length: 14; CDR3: CASSIGDREGGYTF
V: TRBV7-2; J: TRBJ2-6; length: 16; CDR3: CASSTQPGAGANVLTF
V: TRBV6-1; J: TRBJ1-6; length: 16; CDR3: CASSVEDRAYNSPLHF
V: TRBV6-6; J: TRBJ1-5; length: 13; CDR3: CASSYSGAQPQHF
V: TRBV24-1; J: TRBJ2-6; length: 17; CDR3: CATSDLGGNSGANVLTF
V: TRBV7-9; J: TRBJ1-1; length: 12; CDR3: CASSLRTGKAFF
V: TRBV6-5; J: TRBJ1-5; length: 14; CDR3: CASRGQGAHQPQHF
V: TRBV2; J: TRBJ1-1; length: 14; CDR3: CASSAGRLNTEAFF
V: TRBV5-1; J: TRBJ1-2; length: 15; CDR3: CASSPSLGGGYGYTF
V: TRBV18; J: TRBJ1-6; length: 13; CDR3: CASSADSPSPLHF
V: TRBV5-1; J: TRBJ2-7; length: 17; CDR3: CASSLAAVSQGMGEQYF
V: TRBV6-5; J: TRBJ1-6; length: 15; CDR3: CASRAGTGINSPLHF
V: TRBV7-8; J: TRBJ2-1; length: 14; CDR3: CASTGGLFYNEQFF
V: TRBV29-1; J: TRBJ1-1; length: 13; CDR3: CSVAVQLNTEAFF
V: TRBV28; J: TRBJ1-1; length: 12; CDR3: CASRLQNTEAFF
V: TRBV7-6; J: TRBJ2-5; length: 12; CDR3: CASSLAEEGQYF
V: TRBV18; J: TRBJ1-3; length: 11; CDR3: CASSPQSTIYF
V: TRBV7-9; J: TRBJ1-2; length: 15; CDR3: CASSLDGGTNYGYTF
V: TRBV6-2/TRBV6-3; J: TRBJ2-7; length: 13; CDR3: CASSYSDSYEQYF
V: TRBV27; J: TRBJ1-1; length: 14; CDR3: CASSFNGAGERAFF
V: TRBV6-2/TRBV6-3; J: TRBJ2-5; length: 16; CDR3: CASSYVGLAGQETQYF
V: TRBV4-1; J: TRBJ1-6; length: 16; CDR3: CASSHPPGQIYSPLHF
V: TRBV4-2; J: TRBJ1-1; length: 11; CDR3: CASGDRDEAFF
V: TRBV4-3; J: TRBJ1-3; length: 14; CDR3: CASSQTPAGNTIYF
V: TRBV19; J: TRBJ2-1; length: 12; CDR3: CASSRGYNEQFF
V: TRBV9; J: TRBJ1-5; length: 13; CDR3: CASSVFENQPQHF
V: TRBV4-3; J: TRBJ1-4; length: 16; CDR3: CASSQDRQSLGEKLFF
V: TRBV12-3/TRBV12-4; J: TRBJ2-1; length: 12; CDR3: CASSLGHNEQFF
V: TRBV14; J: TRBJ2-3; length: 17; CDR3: CASSQVRATRSADTQYF
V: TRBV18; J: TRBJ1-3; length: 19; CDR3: CASSPPKSPRVISGNTIYF
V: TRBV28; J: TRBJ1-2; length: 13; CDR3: CASHPTGNIGYTF
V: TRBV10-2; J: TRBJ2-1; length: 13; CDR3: CASSESIDPHRFF
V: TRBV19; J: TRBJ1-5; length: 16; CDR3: CASSIQGARVNQPQHF
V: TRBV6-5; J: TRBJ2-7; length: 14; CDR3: CASSLSQGAGEQYF
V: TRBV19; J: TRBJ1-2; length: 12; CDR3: CASTEVGGSYTF
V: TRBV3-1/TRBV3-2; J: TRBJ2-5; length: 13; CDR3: CASSQGDSKTQYF
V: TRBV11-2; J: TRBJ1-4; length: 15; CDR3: CASSPRQGESRKLFF
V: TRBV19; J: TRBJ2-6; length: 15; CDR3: CASKGMVSGANVLTF
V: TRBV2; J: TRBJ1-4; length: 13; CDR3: CASEGQGSEKLFF
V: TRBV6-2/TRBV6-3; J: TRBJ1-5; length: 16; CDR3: CASSPDRERSNQPQHF
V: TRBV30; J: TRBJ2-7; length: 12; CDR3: CAWNLEFYEQYF
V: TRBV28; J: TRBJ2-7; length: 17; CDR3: CASSLFLRDRGPYEQYF
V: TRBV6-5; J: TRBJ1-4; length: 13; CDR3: CASGRVGNEKLFF
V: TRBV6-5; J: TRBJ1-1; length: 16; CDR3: CASSYLGWSNPFEAFF
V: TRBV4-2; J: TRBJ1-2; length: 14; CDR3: CASSQDLGDYGYTF
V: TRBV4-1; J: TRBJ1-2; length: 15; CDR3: CASSQEITPGYGYTF
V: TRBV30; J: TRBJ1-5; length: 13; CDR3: CATSRTSNQPQHF
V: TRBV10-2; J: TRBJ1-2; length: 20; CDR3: CASSESQLRIRTGELYGYTF
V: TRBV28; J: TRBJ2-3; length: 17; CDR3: CASSLWLAGGSTDTQYF
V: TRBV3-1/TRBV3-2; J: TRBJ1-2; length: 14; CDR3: CASSTTESLYGYTF
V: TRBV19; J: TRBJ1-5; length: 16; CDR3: CASHWTGGYSNQPQHF